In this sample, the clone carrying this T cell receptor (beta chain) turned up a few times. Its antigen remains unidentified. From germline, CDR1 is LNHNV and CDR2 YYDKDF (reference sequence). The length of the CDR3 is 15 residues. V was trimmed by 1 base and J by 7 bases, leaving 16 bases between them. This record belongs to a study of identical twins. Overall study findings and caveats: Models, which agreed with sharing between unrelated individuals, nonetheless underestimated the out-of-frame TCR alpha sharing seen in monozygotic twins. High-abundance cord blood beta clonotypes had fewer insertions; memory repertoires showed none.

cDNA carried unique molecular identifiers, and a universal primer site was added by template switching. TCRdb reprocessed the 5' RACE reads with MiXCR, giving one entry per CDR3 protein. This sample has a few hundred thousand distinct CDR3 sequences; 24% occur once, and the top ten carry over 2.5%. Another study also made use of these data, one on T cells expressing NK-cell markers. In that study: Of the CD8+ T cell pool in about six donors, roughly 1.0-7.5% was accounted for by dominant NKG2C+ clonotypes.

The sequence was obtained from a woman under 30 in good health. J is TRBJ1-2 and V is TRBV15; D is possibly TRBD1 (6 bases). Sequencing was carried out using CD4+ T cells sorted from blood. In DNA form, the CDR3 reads TGTGCCACCAGCAGAGTGGAGAACGGGGGCGCTGGCTACACCTTC. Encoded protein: CATSRVENGGAGYTF.